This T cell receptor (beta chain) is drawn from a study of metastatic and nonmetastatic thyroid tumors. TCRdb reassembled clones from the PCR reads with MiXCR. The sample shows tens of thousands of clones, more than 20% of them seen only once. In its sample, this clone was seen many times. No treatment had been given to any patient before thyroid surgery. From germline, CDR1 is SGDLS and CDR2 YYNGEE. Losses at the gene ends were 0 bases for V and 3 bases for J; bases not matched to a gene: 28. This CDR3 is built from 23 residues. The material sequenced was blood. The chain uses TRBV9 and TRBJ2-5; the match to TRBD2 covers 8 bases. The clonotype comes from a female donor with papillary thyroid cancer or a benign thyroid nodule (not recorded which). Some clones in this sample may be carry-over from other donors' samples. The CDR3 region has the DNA TGTGCCAGCAGCGTAGAGGGGGAGGGCCATCTAGCGGATTTTTCCGGGGGGGAAGAGACCCAGTACTTC. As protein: CASSVEGEGHLADFSGGEETQYF.